This TCR beta chain comes out of a study of siplizumab effects on memory and regulatory T cells. Overall study: Paired mixed lymphocyte reactions received either siplizumab at 0.9 to 1 ug/mL or no drug. Overall study findings and caveats: Naive T cells appeared more varied than memory cells and looked like key alloresponse contributors.

The authors cocultured the mixed lymphocyte reaction cells at 37 degrees C for 6 days. The protocol was immunoSEQ multiplex PCR, while the TCRdb copy is restricted to in-frame clones and leaves out a portion. The table lists 9,500 or so clones, around 40% of them singletons. CDR1 and CDR2 from the germline V gene are MDHEN and SYDVKM. CDR3 length: 16 residues. With 1 base removed from V and 0 bases from J, the gap between germline ends came to 10 bases. This clone was picked up a small number of times. Its target is unknown. The V call is TRBV28, the J call TRBJ2-1, with TRBD2 as a possible D gene (5 bases). Input material: CFSE-low (dividing) CD8+ T cells sorted from an allogeneic mixed lymphocyte reaction. The source is a human donor in good health; the cells came from an allogeneic mixed lymphocyte reaction. This CDR3 is CASSLLYGDSYNEQFF. CDR3 bases: TGTGCCAGCAGTTTATTGTACGGGGACTCCTACAATGAGCAGTTCTTC.